This TCR beta chain stems from a study of cytomegalovirus exposure and HLA in healthy donors listed by TCRdb under 2017. For context, the study as a whole: An earlier analysis of approximately 590 of the donors reported roughly 300 Gb of sequence data and 100 million to 140 million unique TCR beta sequences from roughly 180 million T cells. Besides the first cohort of around 670 subjects, a separate validation cohort made up of over 95 different subjects was used. A later analysis re-examined previously published TCR beta repertoires from more than 650 donors and added high-resolution HLA genotyping to investigate patterns of TCR occurrence. To predict cytomegalovirus infection status, the study combined high-throughput TCR immunosequencing, statistical association of individual TCRs with disease status, and machine learning. The number of typed donors differed by locus: about 620-630 for A, B, C, DRB1 and DQB1; approximately 520 for DQA1; 606 for DPA1; and 400 to 480 for DPB1. The later analysis used no new phenotypic data to find candidate immune exposures, relying instead on TCR beta sequences and their occurrence across donors. Donor age, sex, ethnicity and CMV serostatus were compiled alongside the repertoire data. A later genetic analysis took genome-wide SNP genotypes for about 60% of the roughly 670 donors and used that subset as a discovery cohort. Class I and class II HLA loci were covered by the typing at four-digit resolution. All discovery cohort repertoires had been generated using a single sequencing platform. The genetic ancestry cluster associated with self-reported Caucasian donors included around 76% of the roughly 400 genotyped donors. Roughly five DR-DQ haplotypes were treated as single units for association and clustering because of strong linkage in the cohort. An early release covering roughly 600 HLA-typed donors comprised approximately 300 gigabases of sequencing data and about 90 million unique TCR sequences. The study aimed to test whether signatures of past pathogen exposure could be identified by cataloging public T cell receptors. The study profiled the T cell repertoires of more than 500 subjects by immunosequencing and related them to cytomegalovirus serostatus. In an earlier analysis of 550 to 700 of the donors, high-throughput TCR beta sequencing was used to judge whether each TCR beta V gene segment behaved as functional or pseudogenic. Among around 400 genotyped donors of the cohort, an average of around 250,000 unique TCR beta nucleotide sequences was sequenced per donor, of which about 18% were non-productive. Summary of the overall study and its limitations: Because the 87-base-pair reads could not distinguish some IMGT-functional V segments, including TRBV6-2 and TRBV6-3, those segments were excluded. According to a later analysis, parvovirus B19, influenza, CMV and Epstein-Barr virus appeared linked to several top co-occurrence clusters. While some public TCRs were present in many individuals, most TCR sequences turned up only very rarely across donors. A later analysis found that HLA-associated TCR beta chains were more clonally expanded and had lower generation probabilities than equally common non-associated chains. In a later analysis, some 18,000 TCR beta sequences were associated with specific HLA alleles at a false discovery rate of 0.05. In both the original and validation cohorts, the classifier was reported to diagnose cytomegalovirus status with high specificity and sensitivity. A further reported finding was that TCR beta sequences accurately predicted the HLA-A and HLA-B alleles for most subjects in the first cohort. When HLA alleles, especially DR and DQ, strongly co-occurred, TCR associations were difficult to assign to individual alleles. An earlier analysis of roughly 570 of the donors showed that most TCR beta V segments appeared in productive rearrangements either about 87% or about 30% of the time, which broadly matched IMGT annotations. Roughly uniform sequencing depth across donors was assumed in presence/absence analyses, although this assumption may not hold. In vitro tests confirmed that a few of the cytomegalovirus-associated TCR beta chains recognize cytomegalovirus antigens. A later genetic analysis associated a missense DCLRE1C variant with V-gene and J-gene trimming of TCR beta chains, and an independent cohort replicated the association. The authors suggested that the approach could potentially be generalized to other disease states and immunological phenotypes. Compared with the approximately 700-donor mean, donors in an Asian-associated ancestry cluster had fewer N-insertions in productive TCRs, according to a later genetic analysis. A group of highly shared sequence variants was considered likely to be a technical artifact of the sequencing pipeline. Immune exposure information for the cohort was limited to CMV serostatus. The earlier analysis of some 540 of the donors excluded roughly 17 rarely observed V segments, including chromosome 9 orphons, because counts were too low. Most CMV-associated TCR beta chains appeared to be HLA-restricted in a later analysis, and the HLA associations seemed to be driven largely by CMV exposure. Because some donors lacked HLA typing at each locus, the association tests relied only on the typed subset. In the study, some 160 TCR beta chains were listed as associated with cytomegalovirus. Correlated functional status among segregating V segments might reflect linkage disequilibrium, but an unknown experimental factor could not be ruled out. In a later analysis, TCR association rates were found to vary across HLA loci, with the most associated TCRs seen for DRB1 alleles and the fewest for HLA-C alleles. In this cohort, only TCR beta chains were sequenced, and detectable features were limited by the absence of alpha or paired-chain data.

For this clone: Its specific antigen is unknown. No base qualities exist here, and no much larger clone lies one base off it.

The germline ends are 9 bases apart after V is trimmed by 4 bases and J by 5 bases. Measured from the cysteine to the phenylalanine, the CDR3 is 12 residues long. Only the CDR3 DNA stays, 36 bases, in frame from base 1. Sequences MNHEY (CDR1) and SVGAGI (CDR2) are obtained from the germline V gene. Libraries were built with the immunoSEQ multiplex PCR assay. The multiplex PCR relied on a mix of 60 forward primers for TCR Vbeta segments and 13 reverse primers for TCR Jbeta segments. The CDR3 region of rearranged TCR beta genes was amplified from genomic DNA with a multiplex PCR assay. Amplified TCR beta libraries were sequenced as 87-base-pair reads on the Illumina HiSeq System. The published analysis was carried out like this. Across the 670 or so repertoires, a later analysis counted around 80 million unique TCR beta chains, around 11 million of which were shared by at least two donors. A nearest-neighbor algorithm error-corrected the raw reads and collapsed the reads into unique sequences, merging closely related sequences to remove PCR and sequencing errors. To assign V, D and J gene segments, CDR3 sequences were aligned to IMGT reference sequences. Each retained sequence needed at least a six-nucleotide match to both a V gene segment and a J gene segment. Rearrangements were classified as productive when the CDR3 lacked stop codons and remained in frame with V and J, and all other rearrangements were classified as non-productive. CDR3 was defined according to IMGT convention as the region running from the second conserved V-encoded cysteine to the conserved J-encoded phenylalanine. The earlier analysis of about 560 of the donors excluded any sequence lacking an unambiguous match to a single V gene segment. In an earlier analysis of almost 600 of the donors, a V segment was called functional when productive rearrangements were above 56.7%, and segregating when the standard deviation between donors exceeded 5%. A statistical classification framework was developed to diagnose cytomegalovirus status using the catalog of TCR beta chain sequences. A later analysis assigned V and J genes by comparing TCR nucleotide sequences with IMGT/GENE-DB human TR gene sequences. Using the TCRdist pipeline, a later analysis assigned CDR3 sequences along with most-parsimonious VDJ recombination scenarios. In a later analysis, every TCR beta chain was defined by the combination of its CDR3 amino acid sequence and its V-gene family, and reads without a unique V-gene family were dropped. To address suspected cross-contamination and a sequencing artifact, a later analysis removed a few hundred highly shared, low-generation-probability nucleotide sequences. In a later analysis, a clonal expansion index for each public chain was calculated from normalized within-repertoire ranks of inferred template counts. Generation probabilities in a later analysis came from a VDJ recombination model fitted to out-of-frame rearrangements, and those results were checked against IGoR. In a later analysis, hypergeometric tests were used to score TCR-TCR, TCR-HLA and TCR-CMV co-occurrence, with a repertoire-size bias correction applied to TCR pairs. In a later analysis, false discovery rates were estimated by permuting HLA or CMV assignments 20 times. In a later analysis, co-occurring TCRs were grouped using DBSCAN, and TCRdist sequence similarity was added for clustering within HLA-allele-positive subsets. Repertoires with fewer than 30,000 or more than 120,000 public chains, plus five repertoires with anomalous nucleotide sharing, were excluded from co-occurrence clustering. As stored in TCRdb, this immuneACCESS dataset retains in-frame rearrangements with V and J assigned. A fraction of the clones does not appear; measured against another copy, unresolved V genes explain less than half of the discrepancy, and the remainder lacks a known reason. V and J calls and clone size follow that table, whereas D and trimming were derived from the DNA. For this sample there are some 170,000 clones; about 80% appear just once. 8% to 10% of the sample goes to the ten largest clones.

The cohort comprised hundreds of healthy bone marrow donors. At the time of sampling, every cohort member was nominally healthy, though immune exposures that went unrecorded were likely present. The donor was CMV seropositive and belonged to the group of 250 to 300 seropositive cohort members. Each donor provided a peripheral blood sample, and peripheral blood mononuclear cells were used for TCR beta sequencing. Genomic DNA extraction from the blood cell samples was performed with the Qiagen DNeasy Blood Extraction Kit. Sequenced sample: PBMCs. The rearranged chain carries TRBV6-5 and TRBJ2-7, and the D gene may be TRBD1, 5 bases matching. The receptor's source is a man in his late teens or twenties in good health and CMV-seropositive. The nucleotide sequence is TGTGCCAGCAGTTCTGACAGCCACGAGCAGTACTTC. Protein translation: CASSSDSHEQYF.